A selection of T cell receptor beta chains follows, all from one sample in a study of blood T cell repertoires in COVID-19. Profiling relied on immunoSEQ multiplex PCR, and the TCRdb table lists in-frame clones only, not all of them. The repertoire includes over 400,000 clones, 70% to 90% of them detected once, and less than 9% sits in the top ten. Material for sequencing was peripheral blood. These receptors all come from a woman aged 45-59 years with COVID-19, enrolled during active disease. The conserved cysteine and the conserved F or W are not part of the CDR3 here. Each record gives: CDR3 protein, clone size, V gene, J gene. Size values are once, few and many counts, or a class for expanded clones, and some rows have none.

CDR3 protein: ASSARQGNYGYT
clone size: -
V gene: TRBV27
J gene: TRBJ1-2

CDR3 protein: SVAGVIDDEQY
clone size: few
V gene: TRBV29-1
J gene: TRBJ2-7

CDR3 protein: AINQGIGSPLH
clone size: -
V gene: TRBV10-3
J gene: TRBJ1-6

CDR3 protein: ALSGPTTGELF
clone size: -
V gene: TRBV5-4
J gene: TRBJ2-2

CDR3 protein: SVEDRPGGYT
clone size: -
V gene: TRBV29-1
J gene: TRBJ1-2

CDR3 protein: ASREQTGADEQY
clone size: -
V gene: TRBV2
J gene: TRBJ2-7

CDR3 protein: ASSPRSPGFYNEQF
clone size: -
V gene: TRBV7-9
J gene: TRBJ2-1

CDR3 protein: ASSAGQVYNEQF
clone size: -
V gene: TRBV6-5
J gene: TRBJ2-1

CDR3 protein: SVDETGGGQPQH
clone size: -
V gene: TRBV29-1
J gene: TRBJ1-5

CDR3 protein: ASSVGVEQF
clone size: -
V gene: TRBV25-1
J gene: TRBJ2-1

CDR3 protein: ASSDPGGVDYGYT
clone size: -
V gene: TRBV6-1
J gene: TRBJ1-2

CDR3 protein: ASSGGGGANYGYT
clone size: -
V gene: TRBV9
J gene: TRBJ1-2

CDR3 protein: ARSSGQKFHYGYT
clone size: -
V gene: TRBV5-3
J gene: TRBJ1-2

CDR3 protein: ASSQAGNQPQH
clone size: -
V gene: TRBV9
J gene: TRBJ1-5

CDR3 protein: AWSGELEAF
clone size: -
V gene: TRBV30
J gene: TRBJ1-1

CDR3 protein: AWSSGAETQY
clone size: -
V gene: TRBV30
J gene: TRBJ2-5

CDR3 protein: ASSTVRGWDYGYT
clone size: -
V gene: TRBV19
J gene: TRBJ1-2

CDR3 protein: SIHRGNYNEQF
clone size: -
V gene: TRBV29-1
J gene: TRBJ2-1

CDR3 protein: ASSLGGNSYEQY
clone size: once
V gene: TRBV28
J gene: TRBJ2-7

CDR3 protein: ASSAQGSSGANVLT
clone size: -
V gene: TRBV19
J gene: TRBJ2-6

CDR3 protein: ASSLAGYGYT
clone size: -
V gene: TRBV28
J gene: TRBJ1-2

CDR3 protein: ASSQEWSIMNTEAF
clone size: -
V gene: TRBV4-1
J gene: TRBJ1-1

CDR3 protein: ASSRDSRDEKLF
clone size: -
V gene: TRBV5-8
J gene: TRBJ1-4

CDR3 protein: ASSAEASSYNSPLH
clone size: -
V gene: TRBV9
J gene: TRBJ1-6

CDR3 protein: ASSEGGEGANYGYT
clone size: once
V gene: TRBV2
J gene: TRBJ1-2

CDR3 protein: SALQGSAQH
clone size: once
V gene: TRBV20-1
J gene: TRBJ1-5

CDR3 protein: ATPGDGYGYT
clone size: -
V gene: TRBV30
J gene: TRBJ1-2

CDR3 protein: ASSPPSRFNYGYT
clone size: once
V gene: TRBV28
J gene: TRBJ1-2

CDR3 protein: APSSTRDDYGYT
clone size: -
V gene: TRBV24-1
J gene: TRBJ1-2

CDR3 protein: ASSPSTNTGELF
clone size: -
V gene: TRBV7-9
J gene: TRBJ2-2

CDR3 protein: ASSDSPQVPEQF
clone size: -
V gene: TRBV6-4
J gene: TRBJ2-1

CDR3 protein: ASSAGLAGGETQY
clone size: -
V gene: TRBV7-7
J gene: TRBJ2-5

CDR3 protein: ASRNGLEETQY
clone size: -
V gene: TRBV10-2
J gene: TRBJ2-5

CDR3 protein: ASSAVASGGTDTQY
clone size: once
V gene: TRBV9
J gene: TRBJ2-3

CDR3 protein: ASRAGGLEY
clone size: -
V gene: TRBV2
J gene: TRBJ2-3

CDR3 protein: ATSDHATGNTEAF
clone size: -
V gene: TRBV24-1
J gene: TRBJ1-1

CDR3 protein: ASREQGAIEAF
clone size: -
V gene: TRBV28
J gene: TRBJ1-1

CDR3 protein: ASSLEAGAPTDTQY
clone size: -
V gene: TRBV27
J gene: TRBJ2-3

CDR3 protein: ASSSPYTGPVKLQY
clone size: -
V gene: TRBV5-8
J gene: TRBJ2-4

CDR3 protein: ASSIQINEKLF
clone size: -
V gene: TRBV6-6
J gene: TRBJ1-4

CDR3 protein: ASSPTGQPQH
clone size: once
V gene: TRBV18
J gene: TRBJ1-5

CDR3 protein: ASSQQTSRDTQY
clone size: -
V gene: TRBV4-1
J gene: TRBJ2-3